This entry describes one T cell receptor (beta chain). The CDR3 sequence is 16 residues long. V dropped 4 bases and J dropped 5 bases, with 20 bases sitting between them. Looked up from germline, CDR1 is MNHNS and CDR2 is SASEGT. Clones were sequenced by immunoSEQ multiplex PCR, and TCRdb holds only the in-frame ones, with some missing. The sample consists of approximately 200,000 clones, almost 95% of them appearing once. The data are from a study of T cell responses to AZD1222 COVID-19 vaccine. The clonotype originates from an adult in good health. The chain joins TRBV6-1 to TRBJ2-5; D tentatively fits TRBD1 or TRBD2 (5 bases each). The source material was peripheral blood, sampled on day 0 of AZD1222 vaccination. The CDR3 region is CASSGPGRDLRETQYF. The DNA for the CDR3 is TGTGCCAGCAGTGGACCGGGACGAGACCTGCGGGAGACCCAGTACTTC.